The subject of this entry is one TCR beta chain. The antigen is not known. Random hexamers were used to reverse transcribe 0.5 to 1 ug of RNA. The method of amplification for TCR beta CDR3 was immunoSEQ multiplex PCR, covering 54 Vbeta and 13 Jbeta. TCRdb ran MiXCR on the immunoSEQ multiplex PCR reads and lists one entry per CDR3 protein. The sample has 110,000 to 150,000 distinct CDR3 sequences, roughly 95% seen once. Under recently defined diagnostic criteria, the patients with Susac syndrome qualified as having definite or probable disease. TEMRA cells underwent FACS enrichment and CD8+ and CD4+ T cells underwent negative isolation. The entry originates in a study of CD8 T cells in Susac syndrome. Study results and caveats: The CD4+ T cell repertoires that were profiled in Susac syndrome showed no clonal expansion.

CDR1 is SQVTM and CDR2 is ANQGSEA in the germline V gene. This CDR3 has 11 residues. V was clipped by 7 bases and J by 3 bases; unmatched bases: 1. V is TRBV29-1 and J is TRBJ2-3; 7 bases match TRBD1. The material sequenced was CD4+ T cells from PBMCs. This sequence originates from a human donor with Susac syndrome. This chain's CDR3 is CSGQGTDTQYF. The CDR3 nucleotides are TGCAGCGGACAGGGAACAGATACGCAGTATTTT.